This is a list of T cell receptor beta chains from one sample in a study of CD8+CD57+ T cells in acquired aplastic anemia. TCRdb re-called the reads with MiXCR, one entry per CDR3 protein. The top ten clones hold about 8.3% of a sample with some 70,000 distinct CDR3 sequences, around half of them seen once. The material sequenced was sorted CD4+, CD8+, or CD8+CD57+ T cells (not recorded which) from PBMCs. The origin of the receptors is a human donor in good health, serving as a control. CDR3s include the opening cysteine and the closing phenylalanine or tryptophan. D genes are given only for firm matches. For some rows the clone size is stated as once, few or many, or as a class when expanded; others skip it.

once	TRBV2	.	TRBJ2-7	CASTGGTYEQYF	TGTGCCAGCACGGGCGGGACCTACGAGCAGTACTTC
.	TRBV7-6	.	TRBJ2-1	CASSFTPSANNEQFF	TGTGCCAGCAGCTTCACGCCTAGCGCAAACAATGAGCAGTTCTTC
.	TRBV10-3	.	TRBJ1-1	CAIKRGRDGTEAFF	TGTGCCATCAAAAGAGGAAGGGATGGGACTGAAGCTTTCTTT
.	TRBV19	.	TRBJ2-7	CASSNGAEQYF	TGTGCCAGCAGTAACGGGGCCGAGCAGTACTTC
.	TRBV25-1	.	TRBJ1-6	CASRPRQDSPLHF	TGTGCCAGCAGGCCTCGACAAGATTCACCCCTCCACTTT
.	TRBV9	TRBD2	TRBJ2-7	CASSVGAGSGNYEQYF	TGTGCCAGCAGCGTAGGGGCCGGCAGCGGGAACTACGAGCAGTACTTC
.	TRBV2	TRBD2	TRBJ2-7	CASQRDYLYEQYF	TGTGCCAGCCAACGGGACTACCTTTACGAGCAGTACTTC
many	TRBV9	.	TRBJ2-2	CASSAPQGGEYAGELFF	TGTGCCAGCAGCGCACCTCAGGGCGGGGAGTATGCCGGGGAGCTGTTTTTT
.	TRBV20-1	TRBD1	TRBJ1-2	CSARVDRGYGYTF	TGCAGTGCTAGAGTTGACAGGGGCTACGGCTACACCTTC
.	TRBV29-1	.	TRBJ2-5	CSVGGTEQETQYF	TGCAGCGTCGGCGGGACGGAGCAAGAGACCCAGTACTTC
many	TRBV6-1	.	TRBJ2-7	CASSRLAPARLDEQYF	TGTGCCAGCAGCCGACTTGCTCCGGCACGGCTAGACGAGCAGTACTTC
.	TRBV15	.	TRBJ2-2	CAIRSEGPPNTGELFF	TGTGCCATAAGAAGCGAGGGGCCCCCGAACACCGGGGAGCTGTTTTTT
once	TRBV7-2	TRBD1	TRBJ1-2	CAITPDRYYGYTF	TGTGCCATCACCCCGGACAGGTACTATGGCTACACCTTC
few	TRBV29-1	TRBD2	TRBJ2-7	CSVERGDVQGYEWYF	TGCAGCGTTGAGCGGGGGGACGTTCAAGGCTACGAGTGGTACTTC
.	TRBV7-2	.	TRBJ1-2	CASSLGQDYGYTF	TGTGCCAGCAGCCTCGGACAAGATTATGGCTACACCTTC
many	TRBV24-1	.	TRBJ2-1	CATSDFRGSSYNEQFF	TGTGCCACCAGTGATTTCCGGGGGAGCTCCTACAATGAGCAGTTCTTC
once	TRBV5-1	.	TRBJ1-6	CASSLGEGRSYNSPLHF	TGCGCCAGCAGCTTGGGGGAGGGAAGGTCCTATAATTCACCCCTCCACTTT
.	TRBV24-1	.	TRBJ1-2	CATAKYGGDGYTF	TGTGCCACCGCTAAATACGGGGGGGATGGCTACACCTTC
many	TRBV30	TRBD1	TRBJ1-2	CAWSVGTGGLDGYTF	TGTGCCTGGAGTGTAGGGACAGGAGGATTGGATGGCTACACCTTC
.	TRBV2	.	TRBJ1-5	CASNRDGDGQPQHF	TGTGCCAGCAACCGGGACGGGGACGGACAGCCCCAGCATTTT
.	TRBV29-1	.	TRBJ1-3	CSVVGSPGSNTIYF	TGCAGCGTTGTAGGGTCTCCAGGGTCGAACACCATATATTTT
.	TRBV29-1	.	TRBJ1-1	CSVEGEGSTEAFF	TGCAGCGTTGAAGGAGAGGGCAGCACTGAAGCTTTCTTT
once	TRBV20-1	TRBD2	TRBJ2-1	CSARETGLDYNGQFF	TGCAGTGCTAGAGAGACTGGACTAGACTACAATGGGCAGTTCTTC
.	TRBV19	.	TRBJ2-5	CASSTVQGNQETQYF	TGTGCCAGTAGTACAGTCCAGGGCAACCAAGAGACCCAGTACTTC
.	TRBV12-3/TRBV12-4	.	TRBJ1-3	CASNEGGPSGNTIYF	TGTGCCAGCAACGAAGGGGGGCCATCTGGAAACACCATATATTTT
many	TRBV7-2	.	TRBJ2-7	CASSPLFGGGYEQYF	TGTGCCAGCAGCCCCCTGTTTGGGGGAGGCTACGAGCAGTACTTC
few	TRBV10-3	.	TRBJ2-6	CAISESRGAGANVLTF	TGTGCCATCAGTGAGTCGAGGGGGGCTGGGGCCAACGTCCTGACTTTC
many	TRBV2	.	TRBJ1-2	CASSEGSHGYGYTF	TGTGCCAGCAGTGAAGGTTCACACGGCTATGGCTACACCTTC
.	TRBV19	.	TRBJ1-5	CASSIRRDQPQHF	TGTGCCAGTAGTATTCGCAGGGATCAGCCCCAGCATTTT
.	TRBV11-1	TRBD1	TRBJ2-2	CASSPHAPRDRDNGELFF	TGTGCCAGCAGCCCTCATGCCCCCCGGGACAGGGATAACGGGGAGCTGTTTTTT
many	TRBV7-9	.	TRBJ1-1	CASSFLGVNTEAFF	TGTGCCAGCAGCTTTTTGGGTGTTAACACTGAAGCTTTCTTT
.	TRBV19	TRBD2	TRBJ2-5	CASSGGIQETQYF	TGTGCCAGTAGCGGGGGGATCCAAGAGACCCAGTACTTC
.	TRBV15	.	TRBJ2-1	CATSRDLPGYNEQFF	TGTGCCACCAGCAGAGATTTGCCAGGCTACAATGAGCAGTTCTTC
.	TRBV19	.	TRBJ2-5	CASSGRVAQETQYF	TGTGCCAGTAGTGGGCGTGTCGCACAAGAGACCCAGTACTTC
.	TRBV9	.	TRBJ1-2	CASSQVPTGANYGYTF	TGTGCCAGCAGCCAAGTCCCAACAGGTGCTAACTATGGCTACACCTTC
medium-sized	TRBV7-9	.	TRBJ1-1	CASSFGDEAFF	TGTGCCAGCAGCTTCGGGGATGAAGCTTTCTTT
many	TRBV6-1	TRBD1	TRBJ2-7	CASSAGTEFYEQYF	TGTGCCAGCAGTGCCGGGACAGAGTTCTACGAGCAGTACTTC
many	TRBV30	.	TRBJ2-7	CAWTAGVEQYF	TGTGCCTGGACTGCAGGGGTCGAGCAGTACTTC
.	TRBV19	.	TRBJ2-3	CASSTKASMTGTQYF	TGTGCCAGTAGTACGAAGGCTAGTATGACAGGTACGCAGTATTTT
many	TRBV7-9	.	TRBJ2-7	CASSLPGQGALNEQYF	TGTGCCAGCAGCTTACCGGGACAAGGCGCTTTAAACGAGCAGTACTTC
.	TRBV6-1	TRBD2	TRBJ2-3	CASSGGLAGTPDTQYF	TGTGCCAGCAGTGGAGGACTAGCGGGCACCCCAGATACGCAGTATTTT
few	TRBV19	.	TRBJ1-1	CASSETENSEAFF	TGTGCCAGTAGTGAGACAGAAAACAGCGAAGCTTTCTTT